This passage covers 16 T cell receptor beta chains from one sample sequenced in a study of control samples from healthy donors and cancer patients. Method: immunoSEQ multiplex PCR; TCRdb's copy keeps in-frame clones and lacks some. The sample has tens of thousands of clones, roughly 85% seen once. Sequencing used PBMCs. The receptors were gathered from a woman aged 55-70 years with head and neck cancer.

The DNA of the CDR3 is TGTGCCAGCAGCTTGGCTGGCGAGACCCAGTACTTC. It translates to CASSLAGETQYF. V gene TRBV7-2 combines with J gene TRBJ2-5, with D uncertain. Germline V lookup: CDR1 SGHTA, CDR2 FQGNSA. Trimming removed 3 bases at V and 5 bases at J, with 7 bases between. The CDR3 is 12 amino acids.

The rearrangement uses TRBV7-8 and TRBJ1-1, with a tentative D call TRBD1 (5 bases). Germline V gene lookup returns CDR1 SGHVS and CDR2 FQNEAQ. This CDR3 region has 15 residues. The V end was cut by 1 base, the J end by 7 bases, with 16 bases between. The DNA of the CDR3 is TGTGCCAGCAGCTTAGATAAGGGGAAGGGAGGTGAAGCTTTCTTT. Translating gives CASSLDKGKGGEAFF.

The chain is built from TRBV5-4 and TRBJ1-2; D is ambiguous. The V and J ends lost 0 bases and 6 bases respectively, with 9 bases between them. The V gene's germline CDR1 is SGHNT and CDR2 YYREEE (reference sequence). The CDR3 totals 13 residues. The CDR3 sequence: CASSLAGFHGYTF. The DNA for the CDR3 is TGTGCCAGCAGCTTGGCAGGATTCCATGGCTACACCTTC.

Concerning this clone itself: Sequence at one end of the junction differs from germline and may be a read error. The V gene is TRBV6-5, the J gene TRBJ1-5; maybe TRBD1 (5 bases). Germline CDR1 is MNHEY and CDR2 is SVGAGI. The CDR3 sequence is 15 residues long. The CDR3 nucleotides read TGTGCCAGCAGGCCTTGGGGCCGGAGCAGTCAGCCCCAGCATTTT. Translation: CASRPWGRSSQPQHF.

In this sample, this clone turned up a few times. V is TRBV5-5 and J is TRBJ1-2, with 7 bases lining up with TRBD1. CDR1 SGHKS and CDR2 YYEKEE come from the germline V gene (reference sequence). The CDR3 is made up of 14 amino acids. V dropped 6 bases and J dropped 0; count of bases not matched to a gene: 5. The CDR3 DNA sequence: TGTGCCAGCACCCCCGGGACAGCTAACTATGGCTACACCTTC. Its protein product is CASTPGTANYGYTF.

This rearrangement joins TRBV7-9 to TRBJ2-7; 7 bases align to TRBD1. Trimming cost V 0 bases and J 6 bases; bases outside gene matches: 11. Per germline, CDR1 SEHNR and CDR2 FQNEAQ (reference sequence). The CDR3 extends over 16 amino acids. The CDR3 loop is CASSLARAGGDSEQYF. In DNA, the CDR3 is TGTGCCAGCAGCTTAGCCCGGGCAGGGGGTGACAGCGAGCAGTACTTC.

The J gene is TRBJ2-5, the V gene TRBV9; 15 bases are shared with TRBD2. The CDR3 contains 18 residues. Trimming cost V 3 bases and J 0 bases; bases outside gene matches: 6. The germline gives CDR1 SGDLS, CDR2 YYNGEE. The CDR3 DNA follows: TGTGCCAGCAGCGAGGGACTAGCGGGGGGAACCAACCAAGAGACCCAGTACTTC. Translated: CASSEGLAGGTNQETQYF.

V gene TRBV5-1 combines with J gene TRBJ1-2; D call uncertain. This CDR3 contains 16 residues. Germline assignment: CDR1 SGHRS and CDR2 YFSETQ. The V end lost 6 bases, the J end lost 3 bases, and 21 bases lay between the germline ends. CDR3 amino acids: CASTLSAQDVHYGYTF. The CDR3 nucleotides are TGCGCCAGCACCCTATCGGCCCAGGACGTACACTATGGCTACACCTTC. Using reference TRBV5-1 and TRBJ1-2 for the parts outside the CDR3, the full variable domain is KAGVTQTPRYLIKTRGQQVTLSCSPISGHRSVSWYQQTPGQGLQFLFEYFSETQRNKGNFPGRFSGRQFSNSRSEMNVSTLELGDSALYLCASTLSAQDVHYGYTFGSGTRLTVV.

This clone was picked up a small number of times. V usage is TRBV19 and J usage is TRBJ1-6; 8 nucleotides align to TRBD1. Germline V gene lookup returns CDR1 LNHDA and CDR2 SQIVND (reference sequence). Trimming at V came to 6 bases and at J to 5 bases, leaving 3 bases not matched to a gene. CDR3 length equals 14 residues. For the CDR3, the DNA is TGTGCCAGTAGAAAGGGACAGGATAATTCACCCCTCCACTTT. Amino acid sequence: CASRKGQDNSPLHF.

V usage is TRBV9 and J usage is TRBJ2-7, with TRBD2 as a possible D gene (5 bases). The CDR3 contains 14 residues. Germline CDR1 SGDLS, CDR2 YYNGEE. Trimming cost V 0 bases and J 7 bases, with 14 bases left between them. The CDR3 DNA reads as TGTGCCAGCAGCGTAGGTCAGGCCGAGGGAGAGCAGTACTTC. This codes for CASSVGQAEGEQYF.

V and J are TRBV11-3 and TRBJ2-7, with 11 bases lining up with TRBD2. V was clipped by 1 base and J by 2 bases; unmatched bases: 7. From germline, CDR1 is SGHNT and CDR2 YENEEA. The CDR3 covers 17 residues. This CDR3 is CASSLGLAGGTTYEQYF. The DNA for the CDR3 is TGTGCCAGCAGCTTAGGTCTAGCGGGGGGAACGACCTACGAGCAGTACTTC. Combining the CDR3 with reference TRBV11-3 and TRBJ2-7 gives the whole variable domain EAGVVQSPRYKIIEKKQPVAFWCNPISGHNTLYWYLQNLGQGPELLIRYENEEAVDDSQLPKDRFSAERLKGVDSTLKIQPAELGDSAVYLCASSLGLAGGTTYEQYFGPGTRLTVT.

V usage is TRBV5-4 and J usage is TRBJ1-5; possibly TRBD1 for D (6 bases). Trimming removed 4 bases at V and 3 bases at J, with 11 bases between. The germline V gene has CDR1 SGHNT and CDR2 YYREEE (reference sequence). CDR3 length: 14 residues. The CDR3 bases are TGTGCCAGCAGCGCAGGGGTTACCAATCAGCCCCAGCATTTT. This encodes CASSAGVTNQPQHF.

The chain links TRBV6-5 to TRBJ1-1, with unresolved D. Germline CDR1 reads MNHEY; CDR2 reads SVGAGI. Trimming took 0 bases from V and 4 from J, leaving 9 bases between them. This CDR3 contains 14 residues. DNA for the CDR3: TGTGCCAGCAGTTACTCCGGGATTGGCACTGAAGCTTTCTTT. It yields the protein CASSYSGIGTEAFF.

The chain uses TRBV4-3 and TRBJ1-6; D gene ambiguous. The CDR3 has 15 amino acids. Between the trimmed V and J ends, which lost 1 base and 6 bases, there was a span of 10 bases. From germline, CDR1 is LGHNA and CDR2 YSLEER. The CDR3 DNA follows: TGCGCCAGCAGCCAAGGCAGGACGATTAATTCACCCCTCCACTTT. Protein sequence: CASSQGRTINSPLHF.

The chain has TRBV11-3 and TRBJ1-1, with unresolved D. V lost 4 bases and J lost 4, with 16 bases in between. The germline CDR1 and CDR2 sequences are SGHNT and YENEEA. The CDR3 consists of 15 residues. The CDR3 sequence: CASSSFRARVTEAFF. In nucleotides, the CDR3 is TGTGCCAGCAGCTCCTTCCGGGCTAGGGTCACTGAAGCTTTCTTT.

The rearrangement links TRBV19 to TRBJ1-1; tentatively, D is TRBD1 (6 bases). The ends were cut back, 5 bases at V and 2 bases at J, with 27 bases in the middle. CDR1 and CDR2 from the germline V gene are LNHDA and SQIVND (reference sequence). CDR3 length: 19 residues. The CDR3 loop reads CASSELAMGGRGTNTEAFF. The CDR3 nucleotides are TGTGCCAGTAGTGAGCTTGCTATGGGCGGACGGGGGACAAACACTGAAGCTTTCTTT.